This T cell receptor beta chain was retrieved from a study of OX40 agonist ivuxolimab in advanced cancers. Study-level information: At 0.01 to 10 mg/kg, ivuxolimab was administered intravenously to patients every 2 weeks. Aged about 20 to 85 with a mean of 60 years, they were around 83% male. Whole-study findings and limits: Antigen specificity of clonally expanded peripheral T cells was not established. Certain nonresponders additionally had low normalized T-cell clonal expansion.

Assay used: immunoSEQ multiplex PCR; TCRdb lists only in-frame clones, some missing. Of approximately 40,000 clones listed, approximately 80% are singletons. This clone was recorded once. Its antigen remains unknown. CDR3 length equals 15 residues. CDR1 and CDR2 from the germline V gene are SNHLY and FYNNEI. The starting material was CD4+ or CD8+ T cells sorted from blood, obtained in a trial of the OX40 agonist ivuxolimab. This TCR came from an adult with an advanced solid tumor such as melanoma, head and neck, liver or kidney cancer. The chain employs TRBV2 and TRBJ2-5, with 9 bases lining up with TRBD2. Gene TRBJ2-7 matches the end of the DNA better, so the J call may be wrong. The CDR3 loop reads CASSGREGLPYEQYF. CDR3 DNA sequence: TGTGCCAGCAGTGGGCGGGAGGGCCTCCCCTACGAGCAGTACTTC.